One sample yielded the 24 T cell receptor beta chains listed below, sequenced in a study of shared clonotypes between healthy human individuals. Profiled with immunoSEQ multiplex PCR; TCRdb holds only in-frame clones, not every one. The sample lists roughly 500,000 clones, over 75% occurring once. The specimen sequenced was PBMCs. These receptors were taken from a woman in her 40s in good health. Some clones in this sample may be carry-over from other donors' samples.

This clone was found many times. This same CDR3 is encoded by further DNA sequences in the sample. V and J are TRBV11-2 and TRBJ2-7, with D unresolved. The CDR3 extends over 14 amino acids. With 2 bases removed from V and 0 bases from J, the gap between germline ends came to 8 bases. Per germline, CDR1 SGHAT and CDR2 FQNNGV. The CDR3 is CASSLYPDSYEQYF. In DNA, the CDR3 is TGTGCCAGCAGCTTATATCCAGACTCCTACGAGCAGTACTTC.

The V call is TRBV15, the J call TRBJ1-5; D gene unclear. The CDR3 consists of 13 residues. CDR1 and CDR2 (germline): LNHNV, YYDKDF (reference sequence). Trimming removed 4 bases at V and 0 bases at J, with 4 bases between. CDR3 amino acids: CATSTLSNQPQHF. CDR3 DNA sequence: TGTGCCACCAGCACCCTTAGCAATCAGCCCCAGCATTTT.

The CDR3 DNA reads as TGTGCCAGCAGCTTGGGGGGACAGGGTTCGAACTATGGCTACACCTTC. Translating gives CASSLGGQGSNYGYTF. The J gene is TRBJ1-2, the V gene TRBV5-6; 9 nucleotides line up with TRBD1. The V segment lost 0 bases and the J segment 2 bases; nucleotides outside the gene matches: 5. The CDR3 totals 16 residues. Germline values: CDR1 SGHDT, CDR2 YYEEEE. The entire variable domain, with the rest obtained from reference TRBV5-6 and TRBJ1-2, is as follows: DAGVTQSPTHLIKTRGQQVTLRCSPKSGHDTVSWYQQALGQGPQFIFQYYEEEERQRGNFPDRFSGHQFPNYSSELNVNALLLGDSALYLCASSLGGQGSNYGYTFGSGTRLTVV.

The J gene is TRBJ2-5, the V gene TRBV5-1; D unclear. The CDR3 sequence is 14 residues long. The V end lost 0 bases, the J end lost 1 base, and 7 bases lay between the germline ends. Germline values: CDR1 SGHRS, CDR2 YFSETQ. Here the CDR3 reads CASSLGQVQETQYF. The CDR3 DNA reads TGCGCCAGCAGCTTGGGCCAGGTCCAAGAGACCCAGTACTTC.

This chain connects TRBV19 to TRBJ1-2, with D perhaps matching TRBD1 (5 bases). Germline values: CDR1 LNHDA, CDR2 SQIVND (reference sequence). CDR3 length equals 14 residues. Trimming shortened V by 6 bases and J by 2 bases, and 13 bases separated the two germline ends. CDR3 residues: CASRGSGTNYGYTF. DNA for the CDR3: TGTGCCAGTAGGGGATCCGGGACCAACTATGGCTACACCTTC.

The V call is TRBV28, the J call TRBJ1-2; 9 nucleotides match TRBD1. J was trimmed by 8 bases and V by 10 bases; bases with no gene match: 14. The germline CDR1 and CDR2 sequences are MDHEN and SYDVKM. CDR3 length equals 14 residues. The CDR3 DNA is TGTGCCATCCACGGGACAGGGTTCTTTTACGGCTACACCTTC. Its protein is CAIHGTGFFYGYTF.

The chain recombines TRBV28 with TRBJ1-3, with 7 bases fitting TRBD1. V lost 5 bases, J lost 1 base, and 8 bases stayed unmatched. CDR3 length equals 16 residues. CDR1 and CDR2 (germline): MDHEN, SYDVKM. The DNA for the CDR3 is TGTGCCAGCAGTCCCCGGACAGGATCTTCTGGAAACACCATATATTTT. It is translated as CASSPRTGSSGNTIYF.

The gene calls are TRBV11-3 and TRBJ1-1, with D possibly being TRBD1 (6 bases). The CDR3 totals 14 residues. The germline V gene has CDR1 SGHNT and CDR2 YENEEA. The V and J ends lost 5 bases and 1 base respectively, with 11 bases between them. CDR3 residues: CASSLGGQNTEAFF. CDR3 nucleotides: TGTGCCAGCAGCCTAGGGGGACAGAACACTGAAGCTTTCTTT. Together with reference TRBV11-3 and TRBJ1-1, the CDR3 gives the full variable domain: EAGVVQSPRYKIIEKKQPVAFWCNPISGHNTLYWYLQNLGQGPELLIRYENEEAVDDSQLPKDRFSAERLKGVDSTLKIQPAELGDSAVYLCASSLGGQNTEAFFGQGTRLTVV.

The CDR3 DNA reads TGTGCCAGCAGCTTAGGTAGCGGGCTCTACAATGAGCAGTTCTTC. Its translation is CASSLGSGLYNEQFF. The chain recombines TRBV11-2 with TRBJ2-1, with TRBD2 matching 7 bases. In germline, CDR1 is SGHAT, CDR2 FQNNGV. This CDR3 spans 15 amino acids. V shed 1 base, J shed 3 bases, and the junction held 3 bases outside the gene matches. Full variable domain (remainder filled in from reference TRBV11-2 and TRBJ2-1): EAGVAQSPRYKIIEKRQSVAFWCNPISGHATLYWYQQILGQGPKLLIQFQNNGVVDDSQLPKDRFSAERLKGVDSTLKIQPAKLEDSAVYLCASSLGSGLYNEQFFGPGTRLTVL.

Points on this clone: This likely came from a read error, as a far larger clone is one base away. Other DNA sequences within the sample encode an identical CDR3. The chain is built from TRBV28 and TRBJ1-1, with D unclear. This CDR3 has 14 residues. Germline CDR1 is MDHEN and CDR2 is SYDVKM. CDR3 DNA sequence: TGTGCCAGCAGTTTCGGGGATCGCGACACTGAGGCTTTCTTT. Residues: CASSFGDRDTEAFF.

For this clone: A far bigger clonotype differs at one base, so this is likely a read error. The genes are TRBV30 and TRBJ2-5; no reliable D call. Germline V gene sequence: CDR1 GTSNPN, CDR2 SVGIG (reference sequence). Trimming shortened V by 0 bases and J by 9 bases, and 14 bases separated the two germline ends. This CDR3 contains 13 residues. The CDR3 reads CAWSVSLSEAQYF. In nucleotides, the CDR3 is TGTGCCTGGAGTGTATCCCTAAGTGAGGCCCAGTACTTC.

V gene TRBV10-3 combines with J gene TRBJ1-5; D unclear. The CDR3 contains 14 residues. CDR1 and CDR2 from the germline V gene are ENHRY and SYGVKD. Trimming stripped 4 bases from V and 0 bases from J, with 7 bases between. CDR3 sequence (DNA): TGTGCCATCAGTGCCAAGGGTAGCAATCAGCCCCAGCATTTT. Protein sequence: CAISAKGSNQPQHF.

This chain links TRBV6-6 with TRBJ1-5; D gene uncertain. Germline CDR1 reads MNHNY; CDR2 reads SVGAGI (reference sequence). The CDR3 sequence is 14 residues long. The ends were cut back, 6 bases at V and 6 bases at J, with 15 bases in the middle. DNA of the CDR3: TGTGCCAGCAGATTGGAGTATCGAACTCAGCCCCAGCATTTT. Amino acid sequence: CASRLEYRTQPQHF.

The gene calls are TRBV28 and TRBJ1-5; 8 nucleotides match TRBD1. Germline V gene lookup returns CDR1 MDHEN and CDR2 SYDVKM. The ends lost 6 bases at V and 1 base at J; junction bases unmatched: 2. The CDR3 runs to 14 residues. The CDR3 sequence is CASRGQGSNQPQHF. CDR3 sequence (DNA): TGTGCCAGCAGAGGACAGGGCAGCAATCAGCCCCAGCATTTT.

The J gene is TRBJ2-1, the V gene TRBV6-1; D perhaps matches TRBD1 (5 bases). The CDR3 length is 15 residues. Germline V gene sequence: CDR1 MNHNS, CDR2 SASEGT. Between the trimmed V and J ends, which lost 5 bases and 6 bases, there was a span of 17 bases. CDR3 bases: TGTGCCAGCAGTTTAGACAGCCTAGGCGGCAATGAGCAGTTCTTC. Translating gives CASSLDSLGGNEQFF.

This chain joins TRBV27 and TRBJ1-1; D might be TRBD1 (6 bases). The CDR3 loop spans 14 amino acids. V was clipped by 1 base and J by 4 bases, with 10 bases between them. CDR1 is MNHEY, CDR2 SMNVEV, per germline (reference sequence). The CDR3: CASSLYTGFTEAFF. The CDR3 coding sequence is TGTGCCAGCAGTTTATATACAGGGTTCACTGAAGCTTTCTTT.

This clone occurred a few times. Other nucleotide sequences from this sample produce the same CDR3. This chain links TRBV6-1 with TRBJ2-7; D gene uncertain. Trimming took off 3 bases at V and 2 bases at J, with 2 bases between the two ends. The CDR3 covers 11 residues. Germline V gene lookup returns CDR1 MNHNS and CDR2 SASEGT. As DNA, the CDR3 is TGTGCCAGCAGTGATGCCTACGAGCAGTACTTC. It specifies CASSDAYEQYF.

A word on this clone: A far more abundant clone sits one base away, making this likely a read error. V is TRBV30 and J is TRBJ2-5; 8 bases are shared with TRBD2. CDR3 length: 13 residues. From germline, CDR1 is GTSNPN and CDR2 SVGIG (reference sequence). As DNA, the CDR3 is TGTGCCTGGAGTGCGCCAGCGGGGGAGACCAAGTACTTC. This encodes CAWSAPAGETKYF.

V and J are TRBV23-1 and TRBJ2-7; D is possibly TRBD2 (5 bases). TRBV23-1 is designated an ORF whose function remains uncertain. CDR3 length: 15 amino acids. Trimming removed 0 bases at V and 0 bases at J, with 9 bases between. The CDR3 region is CASSQSGRGSYEQYF. As DNA, the CDR3 is TGCGCCAGCAGTCAATCGGGTCGGGGCTCCTACGAGCAGTACTTC.

The chain carries TRBV19 and TRBJ2-1; no definite D call. V lost 4 bases to trimming and J lost 9 bases, with 16 bases between them. The CDR3 sequence is 14 residues long. CDR1 is LNHDA, CDR2 SQIVND, per germline (reference sequence). CDR3 protein: CASSTVDWLGEQFF. As DNA, the CDR3 is TGTGCCAGTAGTACCGTAGACTGGCTGGGTGAGCAGTTCTTC.

The chain uses TRBV29-1 and TRBJ1-2; D is perhaps TRBD1 (5 bases). Trimming pared 4 bases from V and 6 bases from J, leaving 9 bases between. CDR3 length equals 11 residues. The germline V gene has CDR1 SQVTM and CDR2 ANQGSEA. In DNA form, the CDR3 reads TGCAGCGTTGCGACAGCCGATGGCTACACCTTC. It yields the protein CSVATADGYTF.

As to this clone: A far larger clone is only one base removed, so a read error is likely. Other DNA sequences in the sample encode the same CDR3. The chain carries TRBV25-1 and TRBJ1-1, with D perhaps matching TRBD1 (5 bases). The CDR3 has 15 amino acids. Per germline, CDR1 MGHDK and CDR2 SYGVNS. This chain's CDR3 is CASSVHGGQNTEAFF. CDR3 DNA sequence: TGTGCTAGCAGTGTACACGGTGGACAGAACACTGAAGCTTTCTTT.

J is TRBJ1-3 and V is TRBV10-2; D perhaps matches TRBD1 (6 bases). Germline V gene lookup returns CDR1 WSHSY and CDR2 SAAADI. This CDR3 is built from 14 residues. Trimming pared 5 bases from V and 2 bases from J, leaving 10 bases between. CDR3 DNA: TGCGCCAGCAGTACCTCAGGGGCTGGAAACACCATATATTTT. Its protein product is CASSTSGAGNTIYF.

J is TRBJ2-3 and V is TRBV2; no definite D call. The CDR3 is 13 amino acids. Germline CDR1 is SNHLY and CDR2 is FYNNEI. V was trimmed by 3 bases and J by 7 bases, leaving 11 bases between them. CDR3 bases: TGTGCCAGCAGTGACACACTCCTGAATACGCAGTATTTT. Its protein product is CASSDTLLNTQYF. The full variable domain, completed using reference TRBV2 and TRBJ2-3, is EPEVTQTPSHQVTQMGQEVILRCVPISNHLYFYWYRQILGQKVEFLVSFYNNEISEKSEIFDDQFSVERPDGSNFTLKIRSTKLEDSAMYFCASSDTLLNTQYFGPGTRLTVL.